This T cell receptor (beta chain) was captured by sequencing in a study of Graves' ophthalmopathy and Graves' hyperthyroidism. The TCR beta CDR3 regions underwent amplification from RNA transcripts. HTBI-primed first-round RT-PCR preceded second-round multiplex PCR. TCRdb reprocessed the multiplex PCR reads via MiXCR and lists one record per CDR3 protein. The table includes 300,000 to 400,000 distinct CDR3 sequences, around a sixth detected once. This clonotype was counted at least ten times. The antigen remains undetermined. General study findings and limits: Both a roughly 70% sensitivity and a 72.22% specificity characterized the model's predictions of ophthalmopathy progression. Blood samples also showed most expanded thyroid clonotypes exceeding 0.001 frequency.

Establishment of the diagnosis relied upon clinical symptoms, serum thyroxine, TRAb, thyroid ultrasound and orbital computed tomography. The sequenced sample was peripheral blood. The source of this sequence is an adult man with Graves' ophthalmopathy.

In DNA form, the CDR3 reads TGTGCCAGCAGCTTCGACTTAGGACCGCCGGGAAACACTGAAGCTTTCTTT. Translated: CASSFDLGPPGNTEAFF. The chain couples TRBV7-9 to TRBJ1-1; D unresolved. Germline CDR1 is SEHNR and CDR2 is FQNEAQ (reference sequence). Trimming pared 3 bases from V and 2 bases from J, leaving 19 bases between. The length of the CDR3 is 17 residues.